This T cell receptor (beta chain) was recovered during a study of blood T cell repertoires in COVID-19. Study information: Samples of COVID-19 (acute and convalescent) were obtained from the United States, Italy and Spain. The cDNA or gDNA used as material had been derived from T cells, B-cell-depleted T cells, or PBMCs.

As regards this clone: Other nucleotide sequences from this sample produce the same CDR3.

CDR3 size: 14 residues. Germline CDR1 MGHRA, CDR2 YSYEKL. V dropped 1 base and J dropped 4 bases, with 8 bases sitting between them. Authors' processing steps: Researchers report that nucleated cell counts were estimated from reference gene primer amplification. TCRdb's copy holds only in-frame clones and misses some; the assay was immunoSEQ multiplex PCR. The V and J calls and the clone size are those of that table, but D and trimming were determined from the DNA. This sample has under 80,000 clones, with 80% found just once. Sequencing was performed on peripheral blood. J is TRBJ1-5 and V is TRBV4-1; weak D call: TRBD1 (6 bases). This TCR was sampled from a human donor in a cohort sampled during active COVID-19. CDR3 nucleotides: TGCGCCAGCAGCCAAGGTAGGGGGAATCAGCCCCAGCATTTT. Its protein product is CASSQGRGNQPQHF.